Listed below are T cell receptor beta chains from one sample, sequenced in a study of T cell responses to AZD1222 COVID-19 vaccine. The repertoire was sequenced with immunoSEQ multiplex PCR; TCRdb's copy has only in-frame clones and lacks some. The table has 160,000 or so clones, around 90% seen once. This material consisted of peripheral blood, taken 28 days after the second AZD1222 dose. Every receptor here comes from an adult who received the AZD1222 COVID-19 vaccine. CDR3s include the opening cysteine and the closing phenylalanine or tryptophan. The D gene is left open where the match is weak. Clone size, where shown, is once, few, many, or a class for clones that have expanded.

TRBD2,TRBJ2-1,TRBV6-5,few,CASSQTSGGYNEQFF,TGTGCCAGCAGTCAGACTAGCGGGGGTTACAATGAGCAGTTCTTC
TRBD1,TRBJ2-2,TRBV15,-,CATTNIGTGTGELFF,TGTGCCACCACCAATATCGGGACAGGGACCGGGGAGCTGTTTTTT
TRBD1,TRBJ1-3,TRBV5-1,-,CASSSRDRGSGNTIYF,TGCGCCAGCAGCTCCCGGGACAGGGGCTCAGGAAACACCATATATTTT
TRBD2,TRBJ2-3,TRBV3-1/TRBV3-2,once,CASSLLAGGPTNTQYF,TGTGCCAGCAGCCTACTAGCGGGGGGGCCCACAAATACGCAGTATTTT
-,TRBJ2-7,TRBV11-2,-,CASIPDAVPYEQYF,TGTGCCAGCATCCCGGATGCTGTCCCGTACGAGCAGTACTTC
-,TRBJ2-5,TRBV5-5,-,CASSRRDRTFQETQYF,TGTGCCAGCAGCCGGAGGGACAGAACTTTTCAAGAGACCCAGTACTTC
-,TRBJ1-5,TRBV6-5,-,CASRTTAGSGQHF,TGTGCCAGCAGAACTACAGCGGGGTCAGGGCAGCATTTT
-,TRBJ1-3,TRBV18,-,CASSQGDGNTIYF,TGTGCCAGCTCACAGGGGGATGGAAACACCATATATTTT
-,TRBJ1-1,TRBV29-1,-,CTASRGTEAFF,TGCACCGCGAGCAGGGGCACTGAAGCTTTCTTT
-,TRBJ1-3,TRBV10-3,-,CAISESTHGGNTIYF,TGTGCCATCAGTGAGTCTACCCACGGAGGAAACACCATATATTTT
TRBD1,TRBJ1-4,TRBV6-5,-,CASSYPDRGRNEKLFF,TGTGCCAGCAGTTACCCCGACAGGGGGAGGAATGAAAAACTGTTTTTT
TRBD2,TRBJ2-1,TRBV24-1,-,CATSDSLADSYNEQFF,TGTGCCACCAGTGACTCTCTAGCGGACTCCTACAATGAGCAGTTCTTC
TRBD1,TRBJ1-2,TRBV5-1,-,CASSPGTGNAGYTF,TGCGCCAGCAGTCCTGGGACAGGGAACGCGGGCTACACCTTC
-,TRBJ2-1,TRBV9,-,CASSVVGREPYNEQFF,TGTGCCAGCAGCGTAGTTGGTAGGGAGCCCTACAATGAGCAGTTCTTC
-,TRBJ2-3,TRBV13,-,CASLQGNSDTQYF,TGTGCCAGCCTACAGGGTAATTCGGATACGCAGTATTTT
-,TRBJ1-4,TRBV7-9,-,CASSLAARAAGEKLFF,TGTGCCAGCAGCTTAGCGGCCCGGGCAGCGGGTGAAAAACTGTTTTTT
-,TRBJ1-4,TRBV19,-,CASSITDSSEKLFF,TGTGCCAGTAGTATCACCGACAGTAGTGAAAAACTGTTTTTT
-,TRBJ1-6,TRBV12-3/TRBV12-4,-,CASRGYNSPLHF,TGTGCCAGCAGGGGCTATAATTCACCCCTCCACTTT
TRBD2,TRBJ2-7,TRBV2,-,CASSEGSGGAYEQYF,TGTGCCAGCAGTGAAGGGAGCGGGGGGGCCTACGAGCAGTACTTC